Listed below are T cell receptor beta chains from one sample, sequenced in a study of blood T cell repertoires in COVID-19. This table comes from immunoSEQ multiplex PCR, and its TCRdb copy is limited to in-frame clones, with some not included. The profile shows about 92,000 clones, around nine tenths of them singletons. The sample taken for sequencing was peripheral blood. Receptors originate from a woman between 55 and 75 years old with COVID-19, enrolled during active disease. The CDR3 runs from the conserved cysteine through the conserved F or W. D genes are given only for firm matches. A row's size may be missing; if present it is once, few, many or a size class.

TRBJ2-7,NA,TRBV27,NA,TGTGCCAGCAGTTTATTTGGACAGAGCTCCTACGAGCAGTACTTC,CASSLFGQSSYEQYF
TRBJ1-3,NA,TRBV6-5,NA,TGTGCCAGCAGTTACGGGCCCGCGACTGGAAACACCATATATTTT,CASSYGPATGNTIYF
TRBJ1-2,NA,TRBV7-6,NA,NA,CASSWGQGNTF
TRBJ1-2,NA,TRBV12-3/TRBV12-4,NA,TGTGCCAGCAGTTTATGGGGGGGTGGCTACACCTTC,CASSLWGGGYTF
TRBJ1-1,NA,TRBV3-1/TRBV3-2,TRBD1,TGTGCCAGCAGGGAACGGACAGGGGAAGAAGCTTTCTTT,CASRERTGEEAFF
TRBJ1-4,few,TRBV5-5,NA,TGTGCCAGCAGCTTGGTTCAGACTAATGAAAAACTGTTTTTT,CASSLVQTNEKLFF
TRBJ1-6,NA,TRBV6-2/TRBV6-3,NA,TGTGCCAGCAGTTCCGAGCATTCACCCCTCCACTTT,CASSSEHSPLHF
TRBJ2-7,NA,TRBV27,TRBD1,TGTGCCAGCAGGACGACAGGGTCCTACGAGCAGTACTTC,CASRTTGSYEQYF
TRBJ2-3,NA,TRBV7-9,TRBD2,TGTGCCAGCAGCTTAGTGGCTAGCGGGGCACCCAGCACAGATACGCAGTATTTT,CASSLVASGAPSTDTQYF
TRBJ2-1,NA,TRBV28,TRBD2,TGTGCCAGCAGTCCCACGGGGGGTGAGCAGTTCTTC,CASSPTGGEQFF
TRBJ1-4,NA,TRBV19,NA,TGTGCCAGTAAGTCCGGGGCAACTAATGAAAAACTGTTTTTT,CASKSGATNEKLFF
TRBJ1-6,NA,TRBV12-5,NA,TGTGCTAGTGGTTTGTCAGTCCAGGGTAATTCACCCCTCCACTTT,CASGLSVQGNSPLHF
TRBJ2-1,NA,TRBV4-3,NA,TGCGCCAGCAGCCAAAACCGGGGGAGTGATGAGCAGTTCTTC,CASSQNRGSDEQFF
TRBJ2-2,NA,TRBV30,NA,TGTGCCTGGAGTGTTCTAGATTACACCGGGGAGCTGTTTTTT,CAWSVLDYTGELFF
TRBJ1-2,NA,TRBV6-2/TRBV6-3,TRBD1,TGTGCCAGCAGTTACCCGGATACAGGGGCAAACTATGGCTACACCTTC,CASSYPDTGANYGYTF
TRBJ1-4,NA,TRBV12-3/TRBV12-4,NA,TGTGCCAGCAGTCAGGGGACATTTGAAAAACTGTTTTTT,CASSQGTFEKLFF
TRBJ1-1,once,TRBV5-5,TRBD1,TGTGCCAGCAGCAAACCGGGACAGGGCACTATGAACACTGAAGCTTTCTTT,CASSKPGQGTMNTEAFF
TRBJ1-2,NA,TRBV19,TRBD1,TGTGCAGGGGGCCCAGGGGATCCAGAATTGGGCGGCTACACCTTC,CAGGPGDPELGGYTF
TRBJ2-7,once,TRBV5-1,NA,TGCGCCAGCAGCTTGGTTGGAGAAAACGAGCAGTACTTC,CASSLVGENEQYF
TRBJ2-7,NA,TRBV2,NA,TGTGCCAGCAGTTCGGGGTCCCTCTCCTACGAGCAGTACTTC,CASSSGSLSYEQYF
TRBJ1-2,NA,TRBV6-6,TRBD1,TGTGCCAGCAAACCGACAGGGGGCCGGGGTGGCTACACCTTC,CASKPTGGRGGYTF
TRBJ1-1,NA,TRBV19,NA,TGTGCCAGTATCCGGAGACAGCCTGGTATGAACACTGAAGCTTTCTTT,CASIRRQPGMNTEAFF
TRBJ1-5,once,TRBV18,TRBD1,TGTGCCAGCTCCGGACAGGGGGACCAGCCCCAGCATTTT,CASSGQGDQPQHF
TRBJ1-2,NA,TRBV9,NA,TGTGCCAGCAGCGCCGGAGGGGCCGGACGTCCCCTGAGGGGCTACACCTTC,CASSAGGAGRPLRGYTF
TRBJ1-1,NA,TRBV19,NA,TGTGCCAGTACTAACAGGGCCCCCACTGAAGCTTTCTTT,CASTNRAPTEAFF
TRBJ1-5,NA,TRBV19,NA,TGTGCCAGTAGTACTGGCTCGGGGAGCAATCAGCCCCAGCATTTT,CASSTGSGSNQPQHF
TRBJ1-4,NA,TRBV27,TRBD1,TGTGCCAGCAGCCCTAGACAGGGTGAAAAACTGTTTTTT,CASSPRQGEKLFF
TRBJ1-2,NA,TRBV12-3/TRBV12-4,NA,TGTGCCAGCAGTTACAGGGTAAGGGATGGCTACACCTTC,CASSYRVRDGYTF
TRBJ2-7,NA,TRBV9,TRBD2,TGTGCCAGCAGCGTAGGGGGAGGGACCTCCTACGAGCAGTACTTC,CASSVGGGTSYEQYF
TRBJ2-2,once,TRBV5-1,NA,TGCGCCAGCAGCTTGACTGCGAGGGACACCGGGGAGCTGTTTTTT,CASSLTARDTGELFF
TRBJ1-2,once,TRBV6-2/TRBV6-3,NA,TGTGCCAGCAGCGTCTCCCAGGGGTTCTATGGCTACACCTTC,CASSVSQGFYGYTF
TRBJ2-1,NA,TRBV19,NA,TGTGCCAGTAGTATGGGTCAGGAAATCAATGAGCAGTTCTTC,CASSMGQEINEQFF